This TCR beta chain was profiled in a study of vaccination effects on CD4 cells after COVID-19. As for the study in general: At 16 days and one week before vaccination, a couple of convalescent patients gave samples. Overall study results and limits: Marked clonal contraction of both clone types appeared late after vaccination. Small numbers of convalescent patients limited the study. It also lacked early post-infection timepoints.

Using viral peptide pools, the ViraFEST assay grew out antigen-specific CD4+ T cells prior to sequencing. A 10-day culture period preceded the isolation of CD4+ T cells. Infection dated between March and December 2020, before the Alpha, Beta and Delta variants reached the United States. Half the medium was swapped for IL-2 medium on days 3 and 7. The germline V gene encodes CDR1 SGHTA and CDR2 FQGNSA. The CDR3 is 17 amino acids. Trimming took 1 base from V and 1 from J, leaving 14 bases between them. Of note for this clone: Its matching antigen is unknown.

Produced via immunoSEQ multiplex PCR; TCRdb's table is partial and in-frame only. The data show around 37,000 clones, 73% seen once. This sequence originates from a human donor who had a prior SARS-CoV-2 infection. The rearrangement links TRBV7-2 to TRBJ2-1; D ambiguous. Sequencing used CD4+ T cells from PBMCs cultured with a peptide pool, obtained before COVID-19 vaccination. CDR3 sequence (DNA): TGTGCCAGCAGCTTAGGGTTTGGGGTGTTGTCCTACAATGAGCAGTTCTTC. Its protein product is CASSLGFGVLSYNEQFF.